This T cell receptor beta chain was found in a study of CD8 T cells in Susac syndrome. Trimming at V came to 11 bases and at J to 1 base, leaving 10 bases not matched to a gene. The CDR3 consists of 16 residues. Germline loops: CDR1 LNHDA, CDR2 SQIVND (reference sequence). After extraction with the RNeasy kit, about 0.5 to 1 ug of the RNA was reverse transcribed using random hexamers. The authors amplified TCR beta CDR3 across 54 Vbeta and 13 Jbeta using immunoSEQ multiplex PCR. TCRdb re-derived calls from the immunoSEQ multiplex PCR reads in MiXCR, one entry per CDR3 protein. The sample includes 200,000 to 250,000 distinct CDR3 sequences, 95% seen only once; the top ten take 0.095%.

The source material was CD4+ T cells from PBMCs. The chain links TRBV19 to TRBJ2-6; 8 bases align to TRBD1. The clonotype originates from a human donor with multiple sclerosis. The CDR3 is CASKDRVLSGANVLTF. CDR3 in DNA: TGTGCCTCAAAGGACAGGGTTCTATCTGGGGCCAACGTCCTGACTTTC.